This entry lists 11 T cell receptor beta chains sequenced from one sample in a study of graft-versus-host responses after intestinal transplantation. Produced via immunoSEQ multiplex PCR; TCRdb's table is partial and in-frame only. Among about 29,000 clones, over 60% were seen once, and the ten largest hold 2.5% to 3.5%. The authors processed graft tissue to release intraepithelial and lamina propria lymphocytes. Sequences were derived from ileum tissue, sampled 98 days after intestinal transplantation. All receptors derive from a human patient who received an intestinal transplant, so some T cells may come from the graft donor.

The genes are TRBV19 and TRBJ1-5, with a tentative D call TRBD1 (5 bases). Trimming removed 7 bases from V and 2 bases from J, with 18 bases in between. This CDR3 contains 16 residues. The germline V gene has CDR1 LNHDA and CDR2 SQIVND (reference sequence). The CDR3 bases are TGTGCCAGTACCTCCGTCGCCAGGGTCGGCAATCAGCCCCAGCATTTT. It yields the protein CASTSVARVGNQPQHF.

The J gene is TRBJ2-1, the V gene TRBV5-1; 10 bases match TRBD1. CDR3 size: 14 residues. With V trimmed by 4 bases and J by 9 bases, 7 bases remained unmatched. From germline, CDR1 is SGHRS and CDR2 YFSETQ. The CDR3 DNA reads as TGCGCCAGCAGCGCCGCGACAGGGGGCGGTGAGCAGTTCTTC. It is translated as CASSAATGGGEQFF.

This clone was detected a few times. The rearrangement joins TRBV2 to TRBJ2-5; D possibly corresponds to TRBD2 (5 bases). The CDR3 loop spans 11 amino acids. Per the germline V gene, CDR1 is SNHLY and CDR2 is FYNNEI. V lost 3 bases, J lost 9 bases, and 8 bases lay in between. The CDR3 bases are TGTGCCAGCAGTGACCCGGGGTCCCAGTACTTC. This encodes CASSDPGSQYF. Full variable domain (missing parts from reference TRBV2 and TRBJ2-5): EPEVTQTPSHQVTQMGQEVILRCVPISNHLYFYWYRQILGQKVEFLVSFYNNEISEKSEIFDDQFSVERPDGSNFTLKIRSTKLEDSAMYFCASSDPGSQYFGPGTRLLVL.

This rearrangement joins TRBV2 to TRBJ1-1; TRBD1 agrees at 10 bases. V trimming: 5 bases; J trimming: 11 bases; junction bases outside the gene matches: 8. This CDR3 has 13 residues. Germline loops: CDR1 SNHLY, CDR2 FYNNEI. CDR3 DNA sequence: TGTGCCAGCAGTTCCGGGACAGGGGCAGTCGCTTTCTTT. It codes for CASSSGTGAVAFF.

The J gene is TRBJ2-6, the V gene TRBV5-1; the match to TRBD1 covers 7 bases. CDR3 length: 18 amino acids. Trimming at V came to 4 bases and at J to 0 bases, leaving 10 bases not matched to a gene. Germline lookup yields CDR1 SGHRS and CDR2 YFSETQ. The CDR3, as DNA: TGCGCCAGCAGCCCCAGGGGGTGGATGGTCTCTGGGGCCAACGTCCTGACTTTC. It is translated as CASSPRGWMVSGANVLTF.

This chain joins TRBV5-1 and TRBJ2-5; D is perhaps TRBD1 (6 bases). This CDR3 region has 15 residues. Germline V lookup: CDR1 SGHRS, CDR2 YFSETQ. V dropped 0 bases and J dropped 5 bases, with 14 bases sitting between them. The chain's CDR3 is CASSLGDTPGETQYF. The CDR3 DNA reads TGCGCCAGCAGCTTGGGGGACACCCCTGGGGAGACCCAGTACTTC.

This clone showed up just once. Here the CDR3 DNA reads TGTGCCAGCAGTTCCCTACCTTTCTACGAGCAGTACTTC. The encoded protein is CASSSLPFYEQYF. The chain combines TRBV27 with TRBJ2-7; D is undetermined. Trimming stripped 4 bases from V and 3 bases from J, with 10 bases between. Germline CDR1 is MNHEY and CDR2 is SMNVEV (reference sequence). This CDR3 comprises 13 residues.

The rearrangement links TRBV11-2 to TRBJ2-7, with D possibly being TRBD1 (6 bases). Trimming shortened V by 0 bases and J by 0 bases, and 12 bases separated the two germline ends. Per the germline V gene, CDR1 is SGHAT and CDR2 is FQNNGV. CDR3 length: 16 amino acids. The CDR3, as DNA: TGTGCCAGCAGCTTAGATGAACAGGGTGGCTCCTACGAGCAGTACTTC. Its translation: CASSLDEQGGSYEQYF.

The gene calls are TRBV5-1 and TRBJ1-2, with D perhaps matching TRBD1 (6 bases). Germline CDR1 reads SGHRS; CDR2 reads YFSETQ. V was shortened by 0 bases and J by 4 bases, with 13 bases between the two germline ends. The CDR3 spans 15 residues. CDR3 nucleotides: TGCGCCAGCAGCTTGGTGGTACAGGGTGGCTATGGCTACACCTTC. Residues: CASSLVVQGGYGYTF.

The V call is TRBV29-1, the J call TRBJ1-2; 8 bases line up with TRBD1. The junction had 7 bases not matched to a gene; V was cut back by 3 bases and J by 7 bases. Germline values: CDR1 SQVTM, CDR2 ANQGSEA. The CDR3 is 13 amino acids. The DNA for the CDR3 is TGCAGCGTTGAGGACAGGGTTGCAGGTGGCTACACCTTC. It is translated as CSVEDRVAGGYTF.

Only one count was recorded for this clone. The chain links TRBV10-1 to TRBJ2-5; the match to TRBD2 covers 8 bases. Germline CDR1 and CDR2: WNHNN and SYGVQD (reference sequence). The CDR3 covers 16 residues. The V and J ends lost 10 bases and 2 bases, in that order; junction bases with no gene match: 15. The CDR3 coding sequence is TGCGCCACCCAATCGGGGGGGCGGGGGGAACAAGAGACCCAGTACTTC. It codes for CATQSGGRGEQETQYF.